This T cell receptor (beta chain) was documented in a study of T cells after yellow fever vaccination. Study at large: Low-cell-number fractions were prepared with SMART-Seq v4 Ultra Low Input. Study-level points and caveats: A small share of clonotypes appeared in both CD4 and CD8 compartments. The booster saw the reappearance of most primary-vaccination clones (roughly 97% CD4, roughly 90% CD8).

A 5'RACE template-switching step, the method used to make TCR cDNA, added a universal primer site and UMIs. Each CDR3 protein is one row after TCRdb ran MiXCR on the 5' RACE reads. In the table there are hundreds of thousands of distinct CDR3 sequences, roughly 8.4% of which are singletons. Per germline, CDR1 SGHTS and CDR2 YDEGEE. The CDR3 totals 17 residues. The ends were cut back, 1 base at V and 1 base at J, with 15 bases in the middle. Turning to this clonotype: Its target is not known.

Sequencing used PBMCs, obtained about 49 days after the first yellow fever vaccination. The chain uses TRBV5-8 and TRBJ2-1, with a possible D match to TRBD2 (7 bases). This sequence was found in a man between 18 and 29 years old who received the YFV17D yellow fever vaccine. CDR3 amino acids: CASSLLGGPPSYNEQFF. CDR3 nucleotides: TGTGCCAGCAGCTTGCTGGGGGGGCCCCCTTCCTACAATGAGCAGTTCTTC.